The 15 T cell receptor beta chains below come from one sample, sequenced in a study of OX40 agonist ivuxolimab in advanced cancers. Sequenced by immunoSEQ multiplex PCR; TCRdb stores in-frame clones only, minus some. Of approximately 77,000 clones listed, less than 95% are singletons. The sample in question was CD4+ or CD8+ T cells sorted from blood, obtained in a trial of the OX40 agonist ivuxolimab. These receptors all stem from an adult with an advanced solid tumor such as melanoma, head and neck, liver or kidney cancer.

The chain combines TRBV4-2 with TRBJ1-1; TRBD1 aligns across 8 bases. CDR1 LGHNA and CDR2 YNFKEQ come from the germline V gene. J gave up 2 bases and V 4 bases, and 3 bases lay outside the gene matches. The CDR3 has 14 amino acids. The CDR3 nucleotides read TGTGCCAGCAGCCTGGGACAGGTCAACACTGAAGCTTTCTTT. Translated: CASSLGQVNTEAFF.

This clone appeared a single time. The V call is TRBV2, the J call TRBJ2-4, with 8 positions matching TRBD1. V lost 0 bases to trimming and J lost 0 bases; unmatched junction nucleotides: 13. Germline loops: CDR1 SNHLY, CDR2 FYNNEI. CDR3 length: 20 residues. CDR3 region: CASSEASGGVAALAKNIQYF. CDR3 bases: TGTGCCAGCAGTGAAGCTTCAGGGGGCGTAGCGGCCTTAGCCAAAAACATTCAGTACTTC.

The J gene is TRBJ1-2, the V gene TRBV20-1; no clear D gene. Per germline, CDR1 DFQATT and CDR2 SNEGSKA (reference sequence). The CDR3 runs 8 residues. Trimming shortened V by 8 bases and J by 14 bases, and 12 bases separated the two germline ends. The CDR3 is CSPSSGTF. The CDR3, as DNA: TGCAGTCCCTCGTCGGGGACCTTC.

V and J are TRBV7-2 and TRBJ1-2, with a weak D call TRBD1 (6 bases). The germline gives CDR1 SGHTA, CDR2 FQGNSA. V was clipped by 3 bases and J by 8 bases, with 16 bases between them. The CDR3 extends over 14 amino acids. CDR3 protein: CASSFYSGEGGYTF. The CDR3 DNA reads as TGTGCCAGCAGCTTCTACTCAGGGGAGGGGGGCTACACCTTC.

The J gene is TRBJ2-3, the V gene TRBV11-3; perhaps TRBD2 as D (5 bases). V shed 5 bases and J shed 3 bases, with 12 bases lying between them. The CDR3 is 14 residues long. CDR1 is SGHNT, CDR2 YENEEA, per germline. CDR3 protein: CASSLTTSTDTQYF. The CDR3 nucleotides read TGTGCCAGCAGCCTAACCACTAGTACAGATACGCAGTATTTT.

J is TRBJ1-1 and V is TRBV28; maybe TRBD1 (6 bases). The V end lost 4 bases, the J end lost 4 bases, and 13 bases lay between the germline ends. The CDR3 spans 14 residues. Germline lookup yields CDR1 MDHEN and CDR2 SYDVKM. This CDR3 is CASSSGAVGTEAFF. CDR3 coding DNA: TGTGCCAGCAGTTCGGGGGCTGTGGGCACTGAAGCTTTCTTT.

This rearrangement joins TRBV6-1 to TRBJ2-5; D possibly corresponds to TRBD1 (7 bases). Germline lookup yields CDR1 MNHNS and CDR2 SASEGT. This CDR3 region has 13 residues. Between the trimmed V and J ends, which lost 6 bases and 2 bases, there was a span of 10 bases. The CDR3: CASRAGGQETQYF. CDR3 sequence (DNA): TGTGCCAGCAGAGCAGGGGGGCAAGAGACCCAGTACTTC.

This clone was seen only once. The gene calls are TRBV28 and TRBJ1-4; D call uncertain. Between the trimmed V and J ends, which lost 7 bases and 2 bases, there was a span of 11 bases. This CDR3 has 14 residues. The germline CDR1 and CDR2 sequences are MDHEN and SYDVKM. CDR3: CASMNPGTNEKLFF. As DNA, the CDR3 is TGTGCCAGCATGAACCCCGGGACTAATGAAAAACTGTTTTTT.

The chain carries TRBV2 and TRBJ1-1, with D perhaps matching TRBD1 (5 bases). The CDR3 consists of 13 residues. From germline, CDR1 is SNHLY and CDR2 FYNNEI. V lost 2 bases and J lost 5, with 9 bases in between. CDR3 in DNA: TGTGCCAGCAGTGAATGGGGGTATACTGAAGCTTTCTTT. Translating gives CASSEWGYTEAFF.

The V call is TRBV4-1, the J call TRBJ1-4; D not certain. Germline V gives CDR1 MGHRA, CDR2 YSYEKL. V lost 0 bases and J lost 4, with 15 bases in between. This CDR3 comprises 17 residues. CDR3 nucleotides: TGCGCCAGCAGCCAAGATAATGCCGGGCGGATTAATGAAAAACTGTTTTTT. Translated, it gives CASSQDNAGRINEKLFF.

V usage is TRBV6-4 and J usage is TRBJ2-3, with 7 nucleotides matching TRBD2. The germline V gene has CDR1 MRHNA and CDR2 SNTAGT. This CDR3 comprises 15 residues. V dropped 3 bases and J dropped 2; count of bases not matched to a gene: 5. CDR3: CASSEQAGNTDTQYF. The CDR3 nucleotides are TGTGCCAGCAGTGAGCAAGCGGGAAACACAGATACGCAGTATTTT.

The gene calls are TRBV15 and TRBJ2-1; unclear D gene. V was clipped by 0 bases and J by 9 bases, with 6 bases between them. The CDR3 is made up of 12 amino acids. Germline loops: CDR1 LNHNV, CDR2 YYDKDF (reference sequence). CDR3 residues: CATSRDFGEQFF. The CDR3 DNA reads TGTGCCACCAGCAGAGATTTCGGTGAGCAGTTCTTC.

The chain uses TRBV5-1 and TRBJ2-5; possibly TRBD2 for D (5 bases). Germline V gives CDR1 SGHRS, CDR2 YFSETQ. This CDR3 has 14 residues. V was shortened by 0 bases and J by 3 bases, with 9 bases between the two germline ends. This CDR3 is CASSLGEPEETQYF. DNA for the CDR3: TGCGCCAGCAGCTTGGGGGAGCCAGAAGAGACCCAGTACTTC.

This sequence joins TRBV7-8 and TRBJ2-5, with TRBD2 as a possible D gene (5 bases). The germline V gene encodes CDR1 SGHVS and CDR2 FQNEAQ. Between the trimmed V and J ends, which lost 1 base and 2 bases, there was a span of 17 bases. The CDR3 is made up of 17 amino acids. In DNA form, the CDR3 reads TGTGCCAGCAGCTTAGGACGGTTATCGGGGAAACAAGAGACCCAGTACTTC. This sequence encodes CASSLGRLSGKQETQYF.

V usage is TRBV5-4 and J usage is TRBJ2-1, with 7 bases identical to TRBD2. CDR1 and CDR2 (germline): SGHNT, YYREEE (reference sequence). With V trimmed by 2 bases and J by 7 bases, 9 bases remained unmatched. The CDR3 covers 15 residues. The CDR3: CASSFRVAGPNEQFF. The CDR3 DNA sequence: TGTGCCAGCAGCTTTAGGGTAGCGGGCCCGAATGAGCAGTTCTTC. Variable domain in full (rest from reference TRBV5-4 and TRBJ2-1): ETGVTQSPTHLIKTRGQQVTLRCSSQSGHNTVSWYQQALGQGPQFIFQYYREEENGRGNFPPRFSGLQFPNYSSELNVNALELDDSALYLCASSFRVAGPNEQFFGPGTRLTVL.